This entry lists 4 T cell receptor beta chains sequenced from one sample in a study of blood T cell repertoires in COVID-19. Method: immunoSEQ multiplex PCR; TCRdb's copy keeps in-frame clones and lacks some. The sample lists 250,000 to 400,000 clones; 75% to 90% were seen once. The sample comprised PBMCs or T cells enriched from blood (not recorded which). The origin of the receptors is a woman younger than 45 who had been exposed to COVID-19.

The CDR3 nucleotides read TGTGCCAGCACCCCATCCCTAATGAACACTGAAGCTTTCTTT. It yields the protein CASTPSLMNTEAFF. The V and J genes are TRBV11-2 and TRBJ1-1; D not resolved. Trimming shortened V by 7 bases and J by 0 bases, and 12 bases separated the two germline ends. CDR1 is SGHAT and CDR2 is FQNNGV in the germline V gene. CDR3 size: 14 residues.

This clone was observed a handful of times. This chain uses TRBV7-9 with TRBJ2-1, with D hard to call. The CDR3 is 15 amino acids. The V and J ends lost 5 bases and 0 bases respectively, with 11 bases between them. Germline loops: CDR1 SEHNR, CDR2 FQNEAQ (reference sequence). As DNA, the CDR3 is TGTGCCAGCAGCGCCCAGTCGGGCTCCTACAATGAGCAGTTCTTC. Translation gives CASSAQSGSYNEQFF.

The genes are TRBV28 and TRBJ1-1; TRBD1 aligns across 7 bases. Per germline, CDR1 MDHEN and CDR2 SYDVKM. Unmatched junction bases numbered 8, after V lost 6 bases and J lost 4 bases. The CDR3 runs to 14 residues. The CDR3 loop is CASRKGGDGTEAFF. Here the CDR3 DNA reads TGTGCCAGCAGGAAAGGGGGCGACGGCACTGAAGCTTTCTTT.

In the case of this clone: The sample carries other DNA sequences with the same CDR3. The chain couples TRBV9 to TRBJ2-7; no firm D call. Germline V gives CDR1 SGDLS, CDR2 YYNGEE. The CDR3 runs 13 residues. Trimming shortened V by 0 bases and J by 0 bases, and 4 bases separated the two germline ends. CDR3 nucleotide sequence: TGTGCCAGCAGCGTAGGCGGCTCCTACGAGCAGTACTTC. It codes for CASSVGGSYEQYF.